The present T cell receptor beta chain was sequenced within a study of blood T cells in healthy people across ages. To note about this clonotype: Its antigen is as yet unknown.

The authors ran a second PCR of about 6 to 11 cycles using a sample-barcoded 5' primer and a J-beta primer mix. From the 5' RACE reads, TCRdb called clonotypes with MiXCR, one entry per CDR3 protein. The sample lists approximately 800,000 distinct CDR3 sequences; about 61% were seen once. Caucasian, healthy and from Russia, the donors were aged between roughly 6 and 95. Every sample had a minimum of 6 million PBMCs isolated. Study outcomes and limitations: Older age coincided with a roughly linear decline in TCR beta diversity per million T cells.

The CDR3 totals 17 residues. The trim removed 5 bases at V and 2 bases at J, leaving 4 bases unmatched. CDR1 and CDR2 from the germline V gene are SGHVS and FNYEAQ. Sequencing was carried out using blood. V gene TRBV7-6 combines with J gene TRBJ2-2, with 14 bases that match TRBD2. The receptor comes from a middle-aged man in good health. The CDR3 here is CASSRTSGGPNTGELFF. CDR3 nucleotides: TGTGCCAGCAGCCGGACTAGCGGGGGGCCTAACACCGGGGAGCTGTTTTTT.